This TCR beta chain was sequenced for a study of patients with pleural tuberculosis. One entry per CDR3 protein, called by TCRdb with MiXCR from the reads. The sample contains about 50,000 distinct CDR3 sequences, less than 8% of which appear only once. This clonotype was seen ten or more times. This CDR3 comprises 15 residues. CDR1 SQVTM and CDR2 ANQGSEA come from the germline V gene. The V gene lost 1 base and the J gene lost 3 bases, with 12 bases spanning the gap. The clonotype comes from a human donor with pleural tuberculosis. This chain uses TRBV29-1 with TRBJ2-2, with no clear D. Here the CDR3 DNA reads TGCAGCGTTGAAGTCCAGGCTAGACACACCGGGGAGCTGTTTTTT. Amino acids: CSVEVQARHTGELFF.